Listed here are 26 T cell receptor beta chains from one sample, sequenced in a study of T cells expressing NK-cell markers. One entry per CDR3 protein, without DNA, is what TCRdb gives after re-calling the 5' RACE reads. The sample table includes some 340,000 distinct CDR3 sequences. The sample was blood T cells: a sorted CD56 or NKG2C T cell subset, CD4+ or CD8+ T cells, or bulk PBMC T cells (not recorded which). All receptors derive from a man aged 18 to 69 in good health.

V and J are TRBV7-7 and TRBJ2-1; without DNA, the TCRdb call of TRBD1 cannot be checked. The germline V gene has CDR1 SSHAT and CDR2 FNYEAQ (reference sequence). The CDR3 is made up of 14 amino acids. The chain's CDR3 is CASSLRGQNNEQFF.

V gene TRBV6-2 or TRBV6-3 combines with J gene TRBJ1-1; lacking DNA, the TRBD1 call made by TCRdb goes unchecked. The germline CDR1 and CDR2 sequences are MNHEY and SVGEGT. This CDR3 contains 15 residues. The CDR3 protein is CASRGQGTRNTEAFF.

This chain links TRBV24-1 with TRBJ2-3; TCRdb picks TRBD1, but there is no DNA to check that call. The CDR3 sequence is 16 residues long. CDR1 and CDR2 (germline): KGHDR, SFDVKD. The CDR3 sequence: CATSDFGTGRADTQYF.

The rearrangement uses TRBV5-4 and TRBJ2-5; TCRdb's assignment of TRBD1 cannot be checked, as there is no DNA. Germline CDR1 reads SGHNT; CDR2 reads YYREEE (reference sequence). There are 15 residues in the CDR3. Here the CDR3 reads CASSADRGNQETQYF. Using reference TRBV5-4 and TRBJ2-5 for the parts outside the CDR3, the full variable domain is ETGVTQSPTHLIKTRGQQVTLRCSSQSGHNTVSWYQQALGQGPQFIFQYYREEENGRGNFPPRFSGLQFPNYSSELNVNALELDDSALYLCASSADRGNQETQYFGPGTRLLVL.

The CDR3 protein is CASSREGKGTDTQYF. J is TRBJ2-3 and V is TRBV5-6; there is no DNA to check the TCRdb D call of TRBD1. CDR3 length: 15 residues. Germline V gene lookup returns CDR1 SGHDT and CDR2 YYEEEE.

The CDR3: CASTDASYGYTF. The gene calls are TRBV18 and TRBJ1-2. The germline gives CDR1 KGHSH, CDR2 LQKENI. This CDR3 region has 12 residues.

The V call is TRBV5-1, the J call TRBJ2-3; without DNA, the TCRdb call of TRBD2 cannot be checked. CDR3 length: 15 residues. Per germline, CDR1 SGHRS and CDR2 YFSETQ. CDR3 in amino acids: CASSSRELLTDTQYF.

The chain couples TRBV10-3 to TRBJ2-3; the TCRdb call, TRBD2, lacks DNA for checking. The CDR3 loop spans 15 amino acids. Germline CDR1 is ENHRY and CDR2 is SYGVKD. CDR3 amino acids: CAISDRSGGADTQYF.

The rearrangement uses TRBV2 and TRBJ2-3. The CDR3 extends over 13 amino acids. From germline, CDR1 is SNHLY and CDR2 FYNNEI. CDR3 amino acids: CASSEAGTDTQYF.

The CDR3: CASSDWDTVRETQYF. V gene TRBV2 combines with J gene TRBJ2-5; the TRBD1 assignment by TCRdb is unverifiable without DNA. Germline V gene sequence: CDR1 SNHLY, CDR2 FYNNEI. There are 15 residues in the CDR3. The entire variable domain, with the rest obtained from reference TRBV2 and TRBJ2-5, is as follows: EPEVTQTPSHQVTQMGQEVILRCVPISNHLYFYWYRQILGQKVEFLVSFYNNEISEKSEIFDDQFSVERPDGSNFTLKIRSTKLEDSAMYFCASSDWDTVRETQYFGPGTRLLVL.

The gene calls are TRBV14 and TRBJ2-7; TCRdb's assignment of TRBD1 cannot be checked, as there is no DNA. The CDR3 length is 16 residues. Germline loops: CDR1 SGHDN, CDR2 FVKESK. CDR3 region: CASSQLGLRGADEQYF.

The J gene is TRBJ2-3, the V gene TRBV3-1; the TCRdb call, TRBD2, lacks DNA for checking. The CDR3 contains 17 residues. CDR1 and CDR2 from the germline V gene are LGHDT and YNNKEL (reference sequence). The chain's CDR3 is CASSPGTSGGRRDTQYF.

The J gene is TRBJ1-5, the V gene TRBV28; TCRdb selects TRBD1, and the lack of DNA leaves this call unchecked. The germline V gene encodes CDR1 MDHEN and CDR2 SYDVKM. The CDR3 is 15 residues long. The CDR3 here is CASSPTGISNQPQHF.

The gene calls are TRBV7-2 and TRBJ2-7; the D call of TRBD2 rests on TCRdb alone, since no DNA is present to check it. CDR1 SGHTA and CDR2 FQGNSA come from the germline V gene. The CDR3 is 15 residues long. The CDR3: CASQWAAGGSYEQYF.

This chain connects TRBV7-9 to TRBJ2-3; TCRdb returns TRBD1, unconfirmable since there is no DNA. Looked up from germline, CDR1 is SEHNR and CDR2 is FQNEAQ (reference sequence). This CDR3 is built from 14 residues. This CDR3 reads CASRLGGGADTQYF.

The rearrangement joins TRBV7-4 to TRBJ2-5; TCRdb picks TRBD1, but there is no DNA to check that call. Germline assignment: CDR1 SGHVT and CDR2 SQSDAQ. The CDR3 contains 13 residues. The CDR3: CASSEALQETQYF.

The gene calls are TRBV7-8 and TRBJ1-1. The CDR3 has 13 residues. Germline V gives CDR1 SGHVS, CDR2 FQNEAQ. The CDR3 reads CASSEGLNTEAFF.

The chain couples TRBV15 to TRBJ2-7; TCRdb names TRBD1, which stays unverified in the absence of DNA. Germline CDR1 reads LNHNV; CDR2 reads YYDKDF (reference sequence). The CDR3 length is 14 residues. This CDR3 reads CATSRGGGPYEQYF.

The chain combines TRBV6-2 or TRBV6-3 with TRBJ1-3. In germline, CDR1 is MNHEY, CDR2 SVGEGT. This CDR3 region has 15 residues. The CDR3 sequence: CASKKDGYSGNTIYF.

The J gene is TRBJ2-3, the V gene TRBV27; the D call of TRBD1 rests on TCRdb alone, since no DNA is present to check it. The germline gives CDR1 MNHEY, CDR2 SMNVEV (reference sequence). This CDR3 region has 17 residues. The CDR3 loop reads CASSFYTGGPDTDTQYF.

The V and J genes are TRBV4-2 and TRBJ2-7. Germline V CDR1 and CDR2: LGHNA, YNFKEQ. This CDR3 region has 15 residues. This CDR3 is CASSLADLTDYEQYF.

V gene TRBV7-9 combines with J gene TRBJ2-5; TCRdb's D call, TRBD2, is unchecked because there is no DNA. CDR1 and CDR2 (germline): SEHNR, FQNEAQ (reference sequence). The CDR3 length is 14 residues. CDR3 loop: CASSFGGGAETQYF.

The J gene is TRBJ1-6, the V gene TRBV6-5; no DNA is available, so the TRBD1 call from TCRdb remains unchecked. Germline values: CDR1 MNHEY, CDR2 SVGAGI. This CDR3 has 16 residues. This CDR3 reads CASSSGVGTGASPLHF.

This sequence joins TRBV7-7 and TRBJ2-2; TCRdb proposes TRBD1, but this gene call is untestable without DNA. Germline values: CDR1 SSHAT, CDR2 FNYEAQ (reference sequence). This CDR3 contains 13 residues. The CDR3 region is CASRDRGPGELFF.

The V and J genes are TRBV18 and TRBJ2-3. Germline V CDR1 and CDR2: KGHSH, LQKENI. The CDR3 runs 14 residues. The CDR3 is CASLQTEPLGTQYF. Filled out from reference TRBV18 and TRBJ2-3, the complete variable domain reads NAGVMQNPRHLVRRRGQEARLRCSPMKGHSHVYWYRQLPEEGLKFMVYLQKENIIDESGMPKERFSAEFPKEGPSILRIQQVVRGDSAAYFCASLQTEPLGTQYFGPGTRLTVL.

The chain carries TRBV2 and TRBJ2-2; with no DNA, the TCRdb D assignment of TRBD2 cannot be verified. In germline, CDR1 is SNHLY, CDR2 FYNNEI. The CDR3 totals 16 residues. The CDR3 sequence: CASTSGTSGYTGELFF.